A single sample gave rise to the 2 T cell receptor beta chains below, sequenced in a study of T cells in Graves' hyperthyroidism and ophthalmopathy. Amplification of TCR beta CDR3 regions used RNA as the template. First-round RT-PCR targeting the TCR CDR3 was performed with the HTBI primer set. Each CDR3 protein gets one entry after TCRdb re-called the multiplex PCR reads with MiXCR. The sample holds 600,000 to 750,000 distinct CDR3 sequences; around a sixth are singletons and the top ten take less than 20%. Sequenced input: blood. Receptor source: a man in his fifties or sixties with Graves' hyperthyroidism.

This clonotype was observed a few times. This chain links TRBV7-4 with TRBJ2-7, with 8 bases lining up with TRBD1. V trimming: 7 bases; J trimming: 0 bases; junction bases outside the gene matches: 5. This CDR3 has 14 amino acids. In germline, CDR1 is SGHVT, CDR2 SQSDAQ. The CDR3 protein is CASTGQGDSYEQYF. The CDR3 DNA follows: TGTGCCAGCACAGGACAGGGAGACTCCTACGAGCAGTACTTC.

This clonotype occurred many times. V is TRBV28 and J is TRBJ2-7; D ambiguous. This CDR3 comprises 15 residues. Germline V gene sequence: CDR1 MDHEN, CDR2 SYDVKM. V gave up 4 bases and J gave up 0 bases, with 13 bases separating them. CDR3 amino acids: CASSSGVLSSYEQYF. As DNA, the CDR3 is TGTGCCAGCAGTTCAGGAGTACTTAGCTCCTACGAGCAGTACTTC.